The clone carrying this TCR beta chain showed up just a few times. The CDR3 is made up of 18 amino acids. The germline V gene encodes CDR1 LNHNV and CDR2 YYDKDF (reference sequence). V gave up 2 bases and J gave up 0 bases, with 17 bases separating them. The sample comes from a study of identical twins. Carrying unique molecular identifiers, the cDNA also gained a universal primer site through template switching. TCRdb re-called the 5' RACE reads through MiXCR, storing one row per CDR3 protein. The table shows around 480,000 distinct CDR3 sequences, with 14% occurring only once. This same sample was also taken into another study, of yellow fever vaccine responses in identical twins.

The V gene is TRBV15, the J gene TRBJ2-1; D might be TRBD2 (6 bases). The clonotype comes from a woman under 30 in good health. Input material: CD4+ T cells sorted from blood. CDR3 bases: TGTGCCACCAGCAGATCTATTACGGGACTCGGCTCCTACAATGAGCAGTTCTTC. It is translated as CATSRSITGLGSYNEQFF.